Listed below are T cell receptor beta chains from one sample, sequenced in a study of T cells in Graves' hyperthyroidism and ophthalmopathy. TCRdb fed the multiplex PCR reads into MiXCR, producing one record per CDR3 protein. This sample has 550,000 to 800,000 distinct CDR3 sequences, with roughly 17% found just once. Sequencing was carried out using blood. Every receptor here comes from a man in his fifties with Graves' hyperthyroidism. The CDR3 runs from the conserved cysteine through the conserved F or W. Each record gives: V gene, clone size, D gene, J gene, CDR3 protein, CDR3 DNA. D genes are given only for firm matches. Clone size is not always given. Where it is, it says once, few, many or a class for expanded clones.

TRBV10-3,few,TRBD1,TRBJ2-7,CAIRLDRGRTYEQYF,TGTGCCATCAGACTAGACAGGGGGAGGACCTACGAGCAGTACTTC
TRBV12-3/TRBV12-4,-,TRBD2,TRBJ2-3,CAGAGSTDTQYF,TGTGCCGGAGCGGGAAGCACAGATACGCAGTATTTT
TRBV6-2/TRBV6-3,many,TRBD1,TRBJ2-7,CASSYLQASGTVISYEQYF,TGTGCCAGCAGTTACCTACAAGCCTCCGGGACAGTAATCTCCTACGAGCAGTACTTC
TRBV4-1,few,-,TRBJ2-7,CASSQDGGAGRSYEQYF,TGCGCCAGCAGCCAAGATGGGGGGGCGGGACGCTCCTACGAGCAGTACTTC
TRBV27,many,TRBD2,TRBJ2-1,CASSSGLAGVYGNEQFF,TGTGCCAGCAGCTCCGGACTAGCGGGAGTCTACGGCAATGAGCAGTTCTTC
TRBV4-3,-,-,TRBJ2-2,CASSRKGVAAGELFF,TGCGCCAGCAGCCGGAAGGGGGTAGCGGCCGGGGAGCTGTTTTTT
TRBV20-1,-,TRBD2,TRBJ2-1,CSASLRTSGNYNEQFF,TGCAGTGCTAGTCTTCGGACTAGCGGGAACTACAATGAGCAGTTCTTC
TRBV7-9,many,TRBD1,TRBJ2-2,CASSPILAGTGGDTGELFF,TGTGCCAGCAGCCCAATTTTAGCCGGGACAGGGGGCGACACCGGGGAGCTGTTTTTT
TRBV6-1,many,TRBD2,TRBJ2-5,CASSYSAGAGETQYF,TGTGCCAGCAGTTATTCAGCGGGAGCAGGAGAGACCCAGTACTTC
TRBV28,many,TRBD2,TRBJ2-7,CASSTRRREAYEQYF,TGTGCCAGCAGTACAAGGAGGCGGGAGGCCTACGAGCAGTACTTC